The 29 T cell receptor beta chains in this list originate from one sample, sequenced in a study of cytomegalovirus exposure and HLA in healthy donors. The PCR used 60 Vbeta and 13 Jbeta primers. Clones were sequenced by immunoSEQ multiplex PCR, and TCRdb holds only the in-frame ones, with some missing. This sample has some 160,000 clones; 72% occur once, and the top ten carry approximately 2%. The specimen sequenced was PBMCs. The receptors were gathered from a man aged 35 to 55 in good health and CMV-seronegative.

The sample holds a few counts of this clone. The V gene is TRBV27, the J gene TRBJ2-1, with a weak D call TRBD1 (5 bases). V dropped 2 bases and J dropped 7 bases, with 24 bases sitting between them. Germline V gene lookup returns CDR1 MNHEY and CDR2 SMNVEV (reference sequence). This CDR3 is built from 18 residues. The CDR3, as DNA: TGTGCCAGCAGTTTACGCGCTTTGGGGCCCCTGACTTGGAATGAGCAGTTCTTC. Translating it yields CASSLRALGPLTWNEQFF.

The CDR3 region has the DNA TGTGCCAGCAGCCGTGGGGCGGGGGGATCGGAGACCCAGTACTTC. Encoded protein: CASSRGAGGSETQYF. The J gene is TRBJ2-5, the V gene TRBV6-5, with TRBD2 matching over 8 bases. V lost 6 bases and J lost 5; bases outside the gene matches: 11. Germline assignment: CDR1 MNHEY and CDR2 SVGAGI. The CDR3 has 15 amino acids.

The sample holds a few counts of this clone. The V call is TRBV28, the J call TRBJ1-3; tentative D call: TRBD1 (6 bases). Germline lookup yields CDR1 MDHEN and CDR2 SYDVKM. CDR3 size: 17 residues. V lost 0 bases and J lost 0, with 12 bases in between. The CDR3 loop reads CASSLWRVGHSGNTIYF. CDR3 in DNA: TGTGCCAGCAGTTTATGGAGGGTGGGACACTCTGGAAACACCATATATTTT.

This clone was seen only a few times. V is TRBV5-1 and J is TRBJ2-7; TRBD1 matches at 7 bases. The CDR3 has 14 residues. The ends lost 4 bases at V and 5 bases at J; junction bases unmatched: 9. CDR1 and CDR2 from the germline V gene are SGHRS and YFSETQ. The CDR3 spells CASSLSRQGDEQYF. In DNA form, the CDR3 reads TGCGCCAGCAGCCTATCCCGGCAGGGGGACGAGCAGTACTTC.

This chain links TRBV7-6 with TRBJ2-7, with D possibly being TRBD2 (6 bases). The length of the CDR3 is 11 residues. CDR1 is SGHVS and CDR2 is FNYEAQ in the germline V gene. V was pared by 4 bases and J by 5 bases, with 6 bases between. This CDR3 is CASSSGDEQYF. CDR3 nucleotides: TGTGCCAGCAGCTCGGGGGACGAGCAGTACTTC.

The J gene is TRBJ1-2, the V gene TRBV9, with D possibly TRBD1 on 5 matching bases. CDR3 size: 16 residues. Per the germline V gene, CDR1 is SGDLS and CDR2 is YYNGEE. V dropped 2 bases and J dropped 1 base, with 15 bases sitting between them. The chain's CDR3 is CASSVDQRGGNYGYTF. The CDR3 DNA sequence: TGTGCCAGCAGCGTTGATCAACGGGGGGGTAACTATGGCTACACCTTC. The full variable domain, completed using reference TRBV9 and TRBJ1-2, is DSGVTQTPKHLITATGQRVTLRCSPRSGDLSVYWYQQSLDQGLQFLIQYYNGEERAKGNILERFSAQQFPDLHSELNLSSLELGDSALYFCASSVDQRGGNYGYTFGSGTRLTVV.

A remark on this clone: Other DNA sequences in this sample translate to the same CDR3. CDR3 protein: CASSLGGSAYEQYF. CDR3 in DNA: TGTGCCAGCAGCTTGGGAGGGAGCGCCTACGAGCAGTACTTC. This chain connects TRBV7-9 to TRBJ2-7; 7 bases match TRBD2. The V segment lost 3 bases and the J segment 2 bases; nucleotides outside the gene matches: 4. Germline V gene data show CDR1 as SEHNR and CDR2 as FQNEAQ (reference sequence). This CDR3 region has 14 residues.

This chain uses TRBV2 with TRBJ2-1, with 10 bases identical to TRBD2. The V segment lost 7 bases and the J segment 0 bases; nucleotides outside the gene matches: 6. The CDR3 extends over 16 amino acids. CDR1 and CDR2 (germline): SNHLY, FYNNEI. The CDR3 DNA follows: TGTGCCAGCAAACTACTAGCGGGGAGCTCCTACAATGAGCAGTTCTTC. Its protein product is CASKLLAGSSYNEQFF.

This clone has just a few counts. CDR3 sequence reads: CASSAEGADEQFF. CDR3 sequence (DNA): TGTGCCAGCAGCGCCGAGGGGGCCGATGAGCAGTTCTTC. The V gene is TRBV9, the J gene TRBJ2-1; TRBD1 aligns across 7 bases. This CDR3 comprises 13 residues. V was clipped by 3 bases and J by 8 bases; unmatched bases: 5. CDR1 SGDLS and CDR2 YYNGEE come from the germline V gene.

The chain has TRBV2 and TRBJ2-3; the D gene is possibly TRBD2 (7 bases). The CDR3 spans 14 residues. Trimming cost V 8 bases and J 2 bases, with 14 bases left between them. Germline values: CDR1 SNHLY, CDR2 FYNNEI. The CDR3 here is CASWGGSYTDTQYF. CDR3 in DNA: TGTGCCAGCTGGGGGGGCAGCTACACAGATACGCAGTATTTT.

The chain combines TRBV5-1 with TRBJ2-7; D is uncertain. V was cut by 0 bases and J by 5 bases, with 9 bases left in between. The germline CDR1 and CDR2 sequences are SGHRS and YFSETQ. The length of the CDR3 is 13 residues. CDR3 sequence: CASSLGTYDEQYF. The CDR3 DNA reads as TGCGCCAGCAGCTTGGGTACATACGACGAGCAGTACTTC.

As DNA, the CDR3 is TGCGCCAGCAGCCAAGATCACGGGTCCTACGAGCAGTACTTC. Residues: CASSQDHGSYEQYF. The V call is TRBV4-1, the J call TRBJ2-7; D ambiguous. V lost 0 bases, J lost 1 base, and 7 bases lay in between. The CDR3 extends over 14 amino acids. Looked up from germline, CDR1 is MGHRA and CDR2 is YSYEKL.

Concerning this clone itself: Other DNA variants within this sample encode the same CDR3. V gene TRBV7-3 combines with J gene TRBJ2-3; D perhaps matches TRBD2 (7 bases). Germline assignment: CDR1 SGHTA and CDR2 FQGTGA. This CDR3 is built from 14 residues. V was trimmed by 1 base and J by 6 bases, leaving 11 bases between them. In nucleotides, the CDR3 is TGTGCCAGCAGCTTAAGTGGGGGGGCGGATACGCAGTATTTT. It translates to CASSLSGGADTQYF.

This chain connects TRBV10-3 to TRBJ2-3; the match to TRBD2 covers 7 bases. This CDR3 has 13 residues. The germline V gene encodes CDR1 ENHRY and CDR2 SYGVKD. V lost 8 bases and J lost 0; bases outside the gene matches: 2. The CDR3 nucleotides are TGTGCCATCGCGGGAGAGAGCACAGATACGCAGTATTTT. Translation gives CAIAGESTDTQYF.

The V call is TRBV5-1, the J call TRBJ2-1; 11 bases line up with TRBD1. This CDR3 comprises 15 residues. V was clipped by 4 bases and J by 2 bases; unmatched bases: 2. Germline-derived CDR1 and CDR2 are SGHRS and YFSETQ. The CDR3 DNA reads TGCGCCAGCAGCGAGGGACAGGGGGCCTACAATGAGCAGTTCTTC. Encoded protein: CASSEGQGAYNEQFF.

The chain couples TRBV25-1 to TRBJ1-4; possible D gene TRBD1, 5 bases. The CDR3 contains 15 residues. Looked up from germline, CDR1 is MGHDK and CDR2 is SYGVNS. The V gene lost 1 base and the J gene lost 3 bases, with 9 bases spanning the gap. The CDR3 nucleotides are TGTGCCAGCAGTGAATGGGGCGAGCCTAATGAAAAACTGTTTTTT. Translated: CASSEWGEPNEKLFF.

This chain uses TRBV5-1 with TRBJ2-7, with 7 bases lining up with TRBD2. The length of the CDR3 is 14 residues. Germline V gene data show CDR1 as SGHRS and CDR2 as YFSETQ. V was pared by 0 bases and J by 4 bases, with 4 bases of the junction left unmatched. The CDR3 nucleotides are TGCGCCAGCAGCTTGGCCCTAGCGGCTTACGAGCAGTACTTC. Translation: CASSLALAAYEQYF.

The V and J genes are TRBV29-1 and TRBJ1-1, with no clear D. Germline values: CDR1 SQVTM, CDR2 ANQGSEA. The germline V and J ends were trimmed by 0 bases and 2 bases, with 7 bases remaining between them. This CDR3 region has 13 residues. The CDR3 DNA reads TGCAGCGTTGAAGAAGCACCAAACACTGAAGCTTTCTTT. It codes for CSVEEAPNTEAFF.

As concerns this clone: One end of the junction varies from germline; a read error may be responsible. The rearrangement links TRBV10-2 to TRBJ1-1; D unresolved. The CDR3 has 12 amino acids. Germline V gene sequence: CDR1 WSHSY, CDR2 SAAADI. The CDR3 reads CASRTTNTEAFF. The CDR3 coding sequence is TGCGCCAGCAGGACAACGAACACTGAAGCTTTTTTT.

The V call is TRBV7-3, the J call TRBJ2-3; 8 bases map to TRBD2. The trim removed 2 bases at V and 5 bases at J, leaving 6 bases unmatched. Germline values: CDR1 SGHTA, CDR2 FQGTGA. This CDR3 is 15 amino acids long. Here the CDR3 DNA reads TGTGCCAGCAGCTTACTGGCGGGGGGTGGAGATACGCAGTATTTT. Translation: CASSLLAGGGDTQYF.

This clone is a singleton in its sample. The rearrangement links TRBV30 to TRBJ1-3; TRBD1 matches at 10 bases. The CDR3 has 15 residues. Trimming removed 3 bases from V and 5 bases from J; junction bases left unmatched: 7. Germline V CDR1 and CDR2: GTSNPN, SVGIG (reference sequence). CDR3 bases: TGTGCCTGGAGCGGGGACAGGGGCAGGCGAAACACCATATATTTT. Its translation is CAWSGDRGRRNTIYF.

The rearrangement joins TRBV18 to TRBJ1-5; tentatively, D is TRBD1 (5 bases). Germline loops: CDR1 KGHSH, CDR2 LQKENI. Trimming shortened V by 2 bases and J by 7 bases, and 15 bases separated the two germline ends. This CDR3 contains 15 residues. The CDR3 protein is CASSPMRRVGQPQHF. In DNA, the CDR3 is TGTGCCAGCTCACCAATGCGCAGGGTAGGGCAGCCCCAGCATTTT.

The genes are TRBV6-5 and TRBJ2-7, with D maybe TRBD2 (6 bases). The CDR3 is 16 residues long. The germline V gene encodes CDR1 MNHEY and CDR2 SVGAGI. V lost 4 bases to trimming and J lost 0 bases, with 16 bases between them. The CDR3 nucleotides are TGTGCCAGCAGTTCGGTGACTAGTCTTAGCTCCTACGAGCAGTACTTC. It codes for CASSSVTSLSSYEQYF.

The chain carries TRBV27 and TRBJ2-5, with 9 bases that match TRBD2. The germline V gene encodes CDR1 MNHEY and CDR2 SMNVEV (reference sequence). The CDR3 runs to 15 residues. After removal of 5 bases from V and 5 bases from J, the junction contained 9 bases not matched to a gene. The CDR3 sequence is CASSPIAGAGETQYF. Here the CDR3 DNA reads TGTGCCAGCAGTCCTATAGCGGGAGCGGGGGAGACCCAGTACTTC.

This chain links TRBV4-1 with TRBJ1-2; TRBD1 is a possible D gene (5 bases). CDR1 MGHRA and CDR2 YSYEKL come from the germline V gene. With 0 bases removed from V and 4 bases from J, the gap between germline ends came to 24 bases. The CDR3 totals 19 residues. The CDR3 DNA is TGCGCCAGCAGCCAAGACAAACAGGTTCGTAGCGGGGCGGCCTATGGCTACACCTTC. Its protein is CASSQDKQVRSGAAYGYTF.

There are a few counts of this clone. Sequence at one end of the junction differs from germline and may be a read error. The chain links TRBV7-9 to TRBJ2-6, with D tentatively TRBD1 (6 bases). CDR1 is SEHNR, CDR2 FQNEAQ, per germline (reference sequence). CDR3 size: 18 residues. In nucleotides, the CDR3 is TGTTCCAGCAGCCTTCGCAGGGGCTCATCCTCTGGGGCCAACGTCCTGACTTTC. Translating gives CSSSLRRGSSSGANVLTF.

The chain combines TRBV10-3 with TRBJ2-3; D is uncertain. Germline V gives CDR1 ENHRY, CDR2 SYGVKD. V lost 1 base to trimming and J lost 0 bases, with 5 bases between them. The CDR3 length is 14 residues. The CDR3 region has the DNA TGTGCCATCAGTGAGTTGGGCAGCACAGATACGCAGTATTTT. Protein sequence: CAISELGSTDTQYF.

The chain has TRBV6-5 and TRBJ2-1; 14 bases fit TRBD2. This CDR3 region has 15 residues. Looked up from germline, CDR1 is MNHEY and CDR2 is SVGAGI. The V segment lost 6 bases and the J segment 6 bases; nucleotides outside the gene matches: 4. The CDR3: CASSRLAGGTNEQFF. As DNA, the CDR3 is TGTGCCAGCAGCAGACTAGCGGGGGGGACCAATGAGCAGTTCTTC.

CDR3 sequence: CASSPNRAYEQYF. The CDR3 nucleotides read TGCGCCAGCAGCCCTAACCGCGCTTACGAGCAGTACTTC. V usage is TRBV5-1 and J usage is TRBJ2-7, with D hard to call. Deletions cut 4 bases from V and 4 bases from J, with 12 bases between. Looked up from germline, CDR1 is SGHRS and CDR2 is YFSETQ. This CDR3 is 13 amino acids long.